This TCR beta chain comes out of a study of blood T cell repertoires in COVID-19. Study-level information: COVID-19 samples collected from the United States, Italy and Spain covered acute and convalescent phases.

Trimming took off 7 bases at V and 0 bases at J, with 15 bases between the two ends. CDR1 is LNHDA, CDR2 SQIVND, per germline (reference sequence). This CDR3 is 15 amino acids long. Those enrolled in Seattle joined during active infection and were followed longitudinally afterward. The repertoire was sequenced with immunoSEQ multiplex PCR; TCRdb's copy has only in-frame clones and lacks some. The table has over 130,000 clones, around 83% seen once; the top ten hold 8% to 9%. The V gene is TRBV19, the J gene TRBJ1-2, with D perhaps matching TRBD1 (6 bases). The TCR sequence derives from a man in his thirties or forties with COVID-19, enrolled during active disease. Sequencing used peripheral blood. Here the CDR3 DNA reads TGTGCCAGTACCAAGCGGGACACAACTAACTATGGCTACACCTTC. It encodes CASTKRDTTNYGYTF.